Following are 9 T cell receptor beta chains from one sample sequenced in a study of early T cells in non-severe SARS-CoV-2 infection. TCRdb reanalysed the 5' RACE reads using MiXCR and keeps one entry per CDR3 protein. The sample holds about 42,000 distinct CDR3 sequences, roughly 6.6% seen once. Sequences were obtained from whole blood. Receptor source: an adult who was a healthcare worker with PCR-confirmed SARS-CoV-2 infection or an uninfected control (not recorded which).

This chain uses TRBV7-3 with TRBJ1-1; TRBD1 matches at 8 bases. Germline V gene lookup returns CDR1 SGHTA and CDR2 FQGTGA. V trimming: 5 bases; J trimming: 6 bases; junction bases outside the gene matches: 14. The CDR3 runs to 16 residues. The CDR3 DNA sequence: TGTGCCAGCAGCCACGGACCCACAGGGGGAAGAGCTGAAGCTTTCTTT. Its translation: CASSHGPTGGRAEAFF. Looking up the rest from reference TRBV7-3 and TRBJ1-1 gives the full variable domain: GAGVSQTPSNKVTEKGKYVELRCDPISGHTALYWYRQSLGQGPEFLIYFQGTGAADDSGLPNDRFFAVRPEGSVSTLKIQRTERGDSAVYLCASSHGPTGGRAEAFFGQGTRLTVV.

The chain couples TRBV18 to TRBJ2-2; D uncertain. Germline V gene lookup returns CDR1 KGHSH and CDR2 LQKENI. Trimming left V 2 bases short and J 4 bases short, with 5 bases between. This CDR3 region has 13 residues. The CDR3 sequence is CASSPEFTGELFF. CDR3 sequence (DNA): TGTGCCAGCTCACCAGAATTCACCGGGGAGCTGTTTTTT.

In its sample, this clonotype was seen a few times. V and J are TRBV9 and TRBJ2-5; perhaps TRBD1 as D (6 bases). CDR1 and CDR2 (germline): SGDLS, YYNGEE. V was clipped by 4 bases and J by 1 base, with 8 bases between them. This CDR3 region has 13 residues. This chain's CDR3 is CASSRDIQETQYF. The CDR3 region has the DNA TGTGCCAGCAGCCGGGACATCCAAGAGACCCAGTACTTC.

The V and J genes are TRBV18 and TRBJ2-6; tentatively, D is TRBD2 (6 bases). Looked up from germline, CDR1 is KGHSH and CDR2 is LQKENI. The CDR3 runs to 16 residues. Trimming stripped 2 bases from V and 0 bases from J, with 8 bases between. The CDR3 sequence: CASSPTGGSGANVLTF. The DNA of the CDR3 is TGTGCCAGCTCACCAACCGGGGGCTCTGGGGCCAACGTCCTGACTTTC.

The chain joins TRBV6-1 to TRBJ2-3, with TRBD2 matching 11 bases. The CDR3 covers 15 residues. CDR1 is MNHNS, CDR2 SASEGT, per germline. J gave up 2 bases and V 5 bases, and 3 bases lay outside the gene matches. The CDR3 loop is CASSSSGGLTDTQYF. The CDR3 DNA sequence: TGTGCCAGCAGTTCTAGCGGGGGGCTCACAGATACGCAGTATTTT.

This clonotype showed up just a few times. The V and J genes are TRBV18 and TRBJ1-3, with 8 bases identical to TRBD1. The CDR3 is 15 amino acids. The germline V gene has CDR1 KGHSH and CDR2 LQKENI. V shed 7 bases and J 4 bases; nucleotides not matched to a gene: 9. CDR3 protein: CASYPGGLAGNTIYF. The CDR3 DNA follows: TGTGCCAGCTACCCAGGGGGCTTGGCCGGAAACACCATATATTTT. The variable domain in full, completed from reference TRBV18 and TRBJ1-3, reads NAGVMQNPRHLVRRRGQEARLRCSPMKGHSHVYWYRQLPEEGLKFMVYLQKENIIDESGMPKERFSAEFPKEGPSILRIQQVVRGDSAAYFCASYPGGLAGNTIYFGEGSWLTVV.

This clonotype was observed a handful of times. The chain is built from TRBV7-9 and TRBJ2-1, with D possibly being TRBD2 (5 bases). With 5 bases removed from V and 0 bases from J, the gap between germline ends came to 11 bases. This CDR3 is 15 amino acids long. Germline CDR1 and CDR2: SEHNR and FQNEAQ (reference sequence). CDR3 coding DNA: TGTGCCAGCAGCGGACGGGAATACTCCTACAATGAGCAGTTCTTC. Its protein product is CASSGREYSYNEQFF.

The gene calls are TRBV20-1 and TRBJ1-4; D not resolved. Looked up from germline, CDR1 is DFQATT and CDR2 is SNEGSKA (reference sequence). V dropped 0 bases and J dropped 3 bases, with 11 bases sitting between them. This CDR3 is 15 amino acids long. As DNA, the CDR3 is TGCAGTGCTAGAGATCGTGGCGGATCTAATGAAAAACTGTTTTTT. Translated, it gives CSARDRGGSNEKLFF.

In this sample, this clonotype turned up many times. The rearrangement links TRBV5-1 to TRBJ1-4; 11 bases line up with TRBD1. The ends lost 7 bases at V and 7 bases at J; junction bases unmatched: 0. Germline V gives CDR1 SGHRS, CDR2 YFSETQ. The CDR3 is 12 residues long. The CDR3 reads CASGTGGEKLFF. The DNA for the CDR3 is TGCGCCAGCGGGACAGGGGGTGAAAAACTGTTTTTT.